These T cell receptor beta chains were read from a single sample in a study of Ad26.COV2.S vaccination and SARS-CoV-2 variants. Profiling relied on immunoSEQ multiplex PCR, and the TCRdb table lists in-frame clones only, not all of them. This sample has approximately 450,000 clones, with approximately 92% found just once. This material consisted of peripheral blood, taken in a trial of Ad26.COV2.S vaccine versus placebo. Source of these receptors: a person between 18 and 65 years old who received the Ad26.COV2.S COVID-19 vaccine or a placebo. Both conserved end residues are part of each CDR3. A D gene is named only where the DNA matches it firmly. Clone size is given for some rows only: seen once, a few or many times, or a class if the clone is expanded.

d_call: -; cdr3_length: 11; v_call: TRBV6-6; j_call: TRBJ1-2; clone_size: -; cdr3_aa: CASSPGSGYTF; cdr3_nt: TGTGCCAGCAGCCCAGGGTCTGGCTACACCTTC
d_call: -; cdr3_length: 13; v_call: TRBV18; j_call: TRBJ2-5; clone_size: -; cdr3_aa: CASSQADQETQYF; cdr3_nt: TGTGCCAGCTCACAGGCCGATCAAGAGACCCAGTACTTC
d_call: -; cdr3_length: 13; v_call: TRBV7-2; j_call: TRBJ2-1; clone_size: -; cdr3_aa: CASSLGQANEQFF; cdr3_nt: TGTGCCAGCAGCTTAGGGCAGGCGAATGAGCAGTTCTTC
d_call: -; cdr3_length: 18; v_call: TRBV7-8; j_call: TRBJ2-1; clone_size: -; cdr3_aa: CASSLLVFGGFSYNEQFF; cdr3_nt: TGTGCCAGCAGCTTACTGGTTTTTGGCGGGTTCTCCTACAATGAGCAGTTCTTC
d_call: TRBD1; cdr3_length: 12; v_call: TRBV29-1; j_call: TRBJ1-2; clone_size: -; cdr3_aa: CSAGQGRYGYTF; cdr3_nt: TGCAGCGCGGGACAGGGAAGATATGGCTACACCTTC
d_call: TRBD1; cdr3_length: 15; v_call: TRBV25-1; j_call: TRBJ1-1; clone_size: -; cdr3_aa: CASSWDREDNTEAFF; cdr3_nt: TGTGCCAGCAGTTGGGACAGGGAAGACAACACTGAAGCTTTCTTT
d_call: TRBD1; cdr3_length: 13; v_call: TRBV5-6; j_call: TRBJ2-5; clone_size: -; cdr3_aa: CASGDRGQETQYF; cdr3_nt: TGTGCCAGCGGGGACAGGGGCCAAGAGACCCAGTACTTC
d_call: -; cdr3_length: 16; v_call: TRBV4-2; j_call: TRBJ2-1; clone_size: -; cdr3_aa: CASSQGSTRSYNEQFF; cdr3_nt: TGTGCCAGCAGCCAAGGCTCTACTCGATCCTACAATGAGCAGTTCTTC
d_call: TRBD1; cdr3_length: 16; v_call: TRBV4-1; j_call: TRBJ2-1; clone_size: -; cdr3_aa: CASSLGQTTWGNEQFF; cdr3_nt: TGCGCCAGCAGCCTGGGACAGACCACTTGGGGCAATGAGCAGTTCTTC
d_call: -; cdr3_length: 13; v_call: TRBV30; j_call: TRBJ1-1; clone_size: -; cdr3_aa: CAWSGQEGTEAFF; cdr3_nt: TGTGCCTGGAGTGGCCAAGAGGGCACTGAAGCTTTCTTT
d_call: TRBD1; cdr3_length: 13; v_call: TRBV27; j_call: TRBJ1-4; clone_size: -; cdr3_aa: CASSKQGNDELFF; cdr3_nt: TGTGCCAGCAGCAAACAGGGGAATGATGAACTGTTTTTT
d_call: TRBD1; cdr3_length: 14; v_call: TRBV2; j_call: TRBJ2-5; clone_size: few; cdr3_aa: CASKFTGGQETQYF; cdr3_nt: TGTGCCAGCAAATTTACAGGGGGGCAAGAGACCCAGTACTTC
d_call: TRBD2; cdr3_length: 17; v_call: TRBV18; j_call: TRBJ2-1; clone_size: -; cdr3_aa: CASSPRVIAGALNEQFF; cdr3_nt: TGTGCCAGCTCACCACGGGTAATAGCGGGAGCGTTAAATGAGCAGTTCTTC
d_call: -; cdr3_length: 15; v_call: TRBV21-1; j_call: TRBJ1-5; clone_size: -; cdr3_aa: CASSKEDRVIKPQHF; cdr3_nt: TGTGCCAGCAGCAAAGAGGACAGGGTAATCAAGCCCCAGCATTTT
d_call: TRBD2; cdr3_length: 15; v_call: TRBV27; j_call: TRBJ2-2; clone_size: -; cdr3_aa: CASSPGTSTTGELFF; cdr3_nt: TGTGCCAGCAGTCCCGGGACTAGCACTACCGGGGAGCTGTTTTTT